This T cell receptor beta chain emerged from a study of cytomegalovirus exposure and HLA in healthy donors. Study findings and constraints: In a later analysis, a missense DCLRE1C variant was linked to TCR beta V- and J-gene trimming. Reportedly, cytomegalovirus status was diagnosed with high sensitivity and specificity. The listing of roughly 160 TCR beta chains classed them as cytomegalovirus-associated.

This clone was picked up one time. Its antigen is unknown. Researchers ran the PCR with 60 Vbeta and 13 Jbeta primers. TCRdb's copy holds only in-frame clones and misses some; the assay was immunoSEQ multiplex PCR. The repertoire holds around 250,000 clones, 81% seen once, with roughly 7.4% in the top ten. The CDR3 is 15 amino acids. Germline V gene data show CDR1 as SGHNT and CDR2 as YYREEE (reference sequence). Germline trimming cut 9 bases from V and 2 bases from J; bases unmatched to any gene: 12. The sequence derives from a woman between 55 and 75 years old in good health and CMV-seropositive. The specimen sequenced was PBMCs. The chain carries TRBV5-4 and TRBJ2-5; 8 bases are a match to TRBD2. Here the CDR3 DNA reads TGTGCCATCTTCTCGGGGGGGAGGAGGCAAGAGACCCAGTACTTC. The encoded protein is CAIFSGGRRQETQYF.